Presented here are 17 T cell receptor beta chains from one specimen sequenced in a study of T cells in Graves' hyperthyroidism and ophthalmopathy. TCR beta CDR3 region amplification was performed from RNA transcripts. Using the HTBI primer set, a first-round RT-PCR was run on the TCR CDR3. TCRdb reprocessed the multiplex PCR reads via MiXCR and lists one record per CDR3 protein. The data show more than 350,000 distinct CDR3 sequences, roughly 15% seen once. Specimen: blood. These receptors came from a woman in her twenties or thirties with Graves' ophthalmopathy.

The CDR3 bases are TGTGCCAGCAGTCCTGATGGGAGGCCCCAGCATTTT. Protein product: CASSPDGRPQHF. The chain joins TRBV6-2 or TRBV6-3 to TRBJ1-5; no definite D call. The CDR3 is 12 amino acids. Trimming stripped 5 bases from V and 9 bases from J, with 11 bases between. CDR1 is MNHEY, CDR2 SVGEGT, per germline.

This clonotype was counted many times. The chain links TRBV5-1 to TRBJ1-6; 7 bases fit TRBD1. V lost 4 bases, J lost 17 bases, and 15 bases stayed unmatched. This CDR3 has 14 residues. Looked up from germline, CDR1 is SGHRS and CDR2 is YFSETQ. CDR3 sequence reads: CASSPGQSSGPFHF. CDR3 coding DNA: TGCGCCAGCAGCCCGGGACAGAGTTCGGGCCCCTTCCACTTT.

The rearrangement joins TRBV7-8 to TRBJ2-1; 9 bases fit TRBD1. Per germline, CDR1 SGHVS and CDR2 FQNEAQ. Unmatched junction bases numbered 11, after V lost 5 bases and J lost 6 bases. The CDR3 runs to 16 residues. CDR3 sequence (DNA): TGTGCCAGCAGCCATAATCCGGGACAGGGCAGCAATGAGCAGTTCTTC. Translation gives CASSHNPGQGSNEQFF. Drawing the rest from reference TRBV7-8 and TRBJ2-1, the complete variable domain is GAGVSQSPRYKVAKRGQDVALRCDPISGHVSLFWYQQALGQGPEFLTYFQNEAQLDKSGLPSDRFFAERPEGSVSTLKIQRTQQEDSAVYLCASSHNPGQGSNEQFFGPGTRLTVL.

This clonotype was counted many times. This chain links TRBV30 with TRBJ1-5, with a weak D call TRBD1 (5 bases). The V end lost 1 base, the J end lost 2 bases, and 15 bases lay between the germline ends. The CDR3 runs to 16 residues. Looked up from germline, CDR1 is GTSNPN and CDR2 is SVGIG (reference sequence). CDR3: CAWSGVLGGGNQPQHF. CDR3 nucleotide sequence: TGTGCCTGGAGTGGGGTTCTCGGGGGAGGCAATCAGCCCCAGCATTTT.

Concerning this clonotype itself: A much larger clonotype is one base distant, so this may be a read error. The chain links TRBV7-6 to TRBJ1-1; no clear D gene. Germline V gene sequence: CDR1 SGHVS, CDR2 FNYEAQ. The CDR3 runs to 12 residues. V gave up 9 bases and J gave up 4 bases, with 12 bases separating them. DNA for the CDR3: TGTGCCAGTGAAAAGGGAGGCACTGAAGCTTTCTTT. Translated, it gives CASEKGGTEAFF.

As concerns this clonotype: With a much larger clone just one base away, this may be a read error. The gene calls are TRBV9 and TRBJ2-1; D remains ambiguous. V was pared by 0 bases and J by 7 bases, with 8 bases between. Germline lookup yields CDR1 SGDLS and CDR2 YYNGEE. The CDR3 consists of 13 residues. CDR3 sequence: CASSVATLNEQFF. The CDR3 DNA sequence: TGTGCCAGCAGCGTAGCTACTTTAAATGAGCAGTTCTTC.

The chain combines TRBV29-1 with TRBJ2-1, with 9 bases lining up with TRBD1. Trimming at V came to 7 bases and at J to 10 bases, leaving 8 bases not matched to a gene. The germline V gene has CDR1 SQVTM and CDR2 ANQGSEA. The CDR3 runs 12 residues. Here the CDR3 reads CSAGQGNKEQFF. The DNA of the CDR3 is TGCAGCGCGGGACAGGGAAATAAGGAGCAGTTCTTC.

In this sample, this clonotype turned up many times. The rearrangement links TRBV5-1 to TRBJ2-2; weak D call: TRBD1 (6 bases). Trimming removed 5 bases at V and 6 bases at J, with 14 bases between. The CDR3 loop spans 14 amino acids. Germline lookup yields CDR1 SGHRS and CDR2 YFSETQ. CDR3 nucleotides: TGCGCCAGCAGGTCCGGGACAACCCCCGGGGAGCTGTTTTTT. It specifies CASRSGTTPGELFF.

This clonotype was seen many times. V is TRBV12-5 and J is TRBJ1-2; 7 bases match TRBD1. V lost 8 bases and J lost 8; bases outside the gene matches: 14. The germline CDR1 and CDR2 sequences are LGHNT and FRNRAP. This CDR3 comprises 14 residues. CDR3: CASRGETGLVGYTF. DNA for the CDR3: TGTGCTAGTAGGGGCGAGACAGGGCTTGTGGGCTACACCTTC.

This clonotype was counted ten times or more. The V gene is TRBV3-1, the J gene TRBJ2-7; D tentatively fits TRBD1 or TRBD2 (5 bases each). Trimming left V 1 base short and J 6 bases short, with 13 bases between. The germline CDR1 and CDR2 sequences are LGHDT and YNNKEL (reference sequence). The CDR3 sequence is 14 residues long. The CDR3 DNA sequence: TGTGCCAGCAGCCAAGCCGGGACGGCGGGCGAGCAGTACTTC. Residues: CASSQAGTAGEQYF.

Ten or more counts support this clonotype. The chain couples TRBV25-1 to TRBJ1-1; 8 nucleotides line up with TRBD1. Germline CDR1 MGHDK, CDR2 SYGVNS. The CDR3 covers 16 residues. Trimming at V came to 1 base and at J to 5 bases, leaving 9 bases not matched to a gene. CDR3 bases: TGTGCCAGCAGTGAATCTGACAGGGGCGTAGAGACTGAAGCTTTCTTT. It encodes CASSESDRGVETEAFF.

At least ten counts were recorded for this clonotype. The chain carries TRBV6-2 or TRBV6-3 and TRBJ1-2, with TRBD1 matching over 7 bases. The trim removed 0 bases at V and 4 bases at J, leaving 2 bases unmatched. CDR3 length: 14 residues. CDR1 is MNHEY, CDR2 SVGEGT, per germline. CDR3 nucleotide sequence: TGTGCCAGCAGTTACTCCGGGACAGTCTATGGCTACACCTTC. This sequence encodes CASSYSGTVYGYTF.

This clonotype was seen at least ten times. The rearrangement links TRBV28 to TRBJ1-1; TRBD1 agrees at 7 bases. CDR1 is MDHEN, CDR2 SYDVKM, per germline. J gave up 1 base and V 7 bases, and 18 bases lay outside the gene matches. CDR3 length: 18 amino acids. The CDR3 reads CASNLLGAGGKRNTEAFF. DNA for the CDR3: TGTGCCAGCAACCTATTAGGGGCAGGGGGGAAGCGGAACACTGAAGCTTTCTTT.

This clonotype was observed at least ten times. CDR3 nucleotides: TGCGCCAGCAGCTTGGGGGGTCTATCGGGGGTCGGCAATGAGCAGTTCTTC. This codes for CASSLGGLSGVGNEQFF. The chain employs TRBV5-1 and TRBJ2-1; D possibly corresponds to TRBD2 (6 bases). The germline V and J ends were trimmed by 0 bases and 6 bases, with 19 bases remaining between them. Germline CDR1 and CDR2: SGHRS and YFSETQ. This CDR3 has 17 residues.

This clonotype occurred many times. V is TRBV27 and J is TRBJ2-3; D is uncertain. Trimming removed 3 bases from V and 4 bases from J, with 11 bases in between. The CDR3 consists of 14 residues. Germline V gene data show CDR1 as MNHEY and CDR2 as SMNVEV (reference sequence). CDR3 DNA: TGTGCCAGCAGTTTGCAGAGGTGGGCAGATACGCAGTATTTT. Translated, it gives CASSLQRWADTQYF.

The gene calls are TRBV29-1 and TRBJ1-2; D is ambiguous. The CDR3 runs 12 residues. Looked up from germline, CDR1 is SQVTM and CDR2 is ANQGSEA. Trimming pared 5 bases from V and 8 bases from J, leaving 15 bases between. The CDR3 sequence is CSVIREMRGYTF. Written as DNA, the CDR3 is TGCAGCGTTATCAGAGAAATGAGGGGCTACACCTTC.

The chain couples TRBV2 to TRBJ1-3, with a weak D call TRBD1 (5 bases). Deletions cut 10 bases from V and 1 base from J, with 14 bases between. CDR3 length: 14 amino acids. Germline values: CDR1 SNHLY, CDR2 FYNNEI. CDR3: CATGLTGSGNTIYF. For the CDR3, the DNA is TGTGCCACCGGGCTAACAGGTTCTGGAAACACCATATATTTT.